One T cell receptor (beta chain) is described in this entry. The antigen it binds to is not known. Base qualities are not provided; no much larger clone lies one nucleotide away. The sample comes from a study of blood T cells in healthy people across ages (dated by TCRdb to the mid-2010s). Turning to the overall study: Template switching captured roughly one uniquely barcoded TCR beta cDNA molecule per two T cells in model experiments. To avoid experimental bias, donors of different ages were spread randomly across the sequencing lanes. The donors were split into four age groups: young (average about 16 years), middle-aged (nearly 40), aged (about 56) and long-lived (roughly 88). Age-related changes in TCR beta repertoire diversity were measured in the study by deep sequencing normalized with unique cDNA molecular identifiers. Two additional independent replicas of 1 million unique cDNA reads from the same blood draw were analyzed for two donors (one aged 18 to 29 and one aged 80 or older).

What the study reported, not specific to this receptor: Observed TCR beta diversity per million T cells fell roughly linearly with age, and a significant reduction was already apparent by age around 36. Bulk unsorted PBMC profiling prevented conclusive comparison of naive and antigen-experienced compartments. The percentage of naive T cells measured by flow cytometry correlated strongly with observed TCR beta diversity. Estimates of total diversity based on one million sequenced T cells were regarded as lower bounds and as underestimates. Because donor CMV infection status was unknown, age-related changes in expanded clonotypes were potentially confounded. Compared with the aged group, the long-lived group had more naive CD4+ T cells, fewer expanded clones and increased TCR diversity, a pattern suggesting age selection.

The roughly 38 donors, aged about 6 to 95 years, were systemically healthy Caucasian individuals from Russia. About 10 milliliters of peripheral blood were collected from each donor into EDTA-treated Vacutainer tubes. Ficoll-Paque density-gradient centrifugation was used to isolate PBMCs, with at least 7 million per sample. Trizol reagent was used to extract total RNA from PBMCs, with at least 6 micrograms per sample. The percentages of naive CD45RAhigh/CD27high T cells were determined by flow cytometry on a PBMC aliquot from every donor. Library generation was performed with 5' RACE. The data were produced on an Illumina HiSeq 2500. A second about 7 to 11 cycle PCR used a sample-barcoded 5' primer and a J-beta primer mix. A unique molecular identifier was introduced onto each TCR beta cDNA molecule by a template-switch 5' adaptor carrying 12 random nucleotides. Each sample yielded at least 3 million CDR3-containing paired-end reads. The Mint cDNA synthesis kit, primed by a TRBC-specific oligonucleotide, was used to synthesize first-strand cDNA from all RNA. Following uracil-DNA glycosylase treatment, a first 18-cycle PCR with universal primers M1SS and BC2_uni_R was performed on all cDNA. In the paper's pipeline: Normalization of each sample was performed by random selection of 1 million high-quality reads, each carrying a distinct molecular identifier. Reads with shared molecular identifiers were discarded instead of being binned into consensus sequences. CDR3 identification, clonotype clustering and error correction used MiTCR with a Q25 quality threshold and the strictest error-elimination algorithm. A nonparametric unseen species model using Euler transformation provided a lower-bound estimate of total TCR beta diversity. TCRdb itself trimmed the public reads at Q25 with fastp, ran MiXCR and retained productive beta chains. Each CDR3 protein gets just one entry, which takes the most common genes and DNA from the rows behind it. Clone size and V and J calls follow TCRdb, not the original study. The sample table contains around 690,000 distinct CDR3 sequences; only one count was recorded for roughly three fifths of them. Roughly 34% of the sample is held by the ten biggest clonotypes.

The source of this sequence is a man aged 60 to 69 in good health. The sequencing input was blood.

The nucleotide sequence reads as follows: TGTGCCAGCAGCGCCCTCGCACGGGAGACCCAGTACTTC. Its protein reads: CASSALARETQYF. The sequence is built from TRBV7-6 and TRBJ2-5, with no confident D gene call. Via the germline V gene, CDR1 is SGHVS and CDR2 FNYEAQ. V is pared back by 5 bases and J by 5 bases, with 12 bases lying between the germline termini. Counted from cysteine to phenylalanine, this CDR3 has 13 amino acids. Only the CDR3 part of the read is kept: 39 bases, read in frame from the first base.